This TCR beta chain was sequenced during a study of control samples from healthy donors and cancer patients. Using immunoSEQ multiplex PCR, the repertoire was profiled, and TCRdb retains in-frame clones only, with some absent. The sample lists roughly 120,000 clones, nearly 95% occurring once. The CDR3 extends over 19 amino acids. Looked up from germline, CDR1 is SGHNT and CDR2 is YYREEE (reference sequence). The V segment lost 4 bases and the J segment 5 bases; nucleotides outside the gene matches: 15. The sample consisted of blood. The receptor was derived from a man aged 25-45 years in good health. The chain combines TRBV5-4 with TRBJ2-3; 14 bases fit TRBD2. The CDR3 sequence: CASSPGLAGARQARDTQYF. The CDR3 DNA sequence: TGTGCCAGCAGCCCGGGACTAGCGGGGGCCCGCCAGGCACGAGATACGCAGTATTTT.